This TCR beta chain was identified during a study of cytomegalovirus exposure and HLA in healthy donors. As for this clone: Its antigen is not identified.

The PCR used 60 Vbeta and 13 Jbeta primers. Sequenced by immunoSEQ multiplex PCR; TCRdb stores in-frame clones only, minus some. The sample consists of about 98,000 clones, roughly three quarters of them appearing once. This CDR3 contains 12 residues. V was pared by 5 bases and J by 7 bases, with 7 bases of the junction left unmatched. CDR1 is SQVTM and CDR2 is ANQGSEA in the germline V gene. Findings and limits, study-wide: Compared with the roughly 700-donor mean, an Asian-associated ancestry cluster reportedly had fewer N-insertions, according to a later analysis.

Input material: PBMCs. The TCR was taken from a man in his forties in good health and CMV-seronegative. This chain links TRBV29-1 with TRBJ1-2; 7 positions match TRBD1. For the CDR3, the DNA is TGCAGCGTTAGCGCCGGGACAGCTGGCTACACCTTC. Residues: CSVSAGTAGYTF.